This T cell receptor (beta chain) was found in a study of blood T cell repertoires in COVID-19. Whole-study context: From the United States, Italy and Spain came samples of acute and convalescent COVID-19. The analysed material was cDNA or gDNA that came from T cells, B-cell-depleted T cells, or PBMCs.

Per the authors' pipeline: Scientists estimated how many nucleated cells there were by amplifying reference gene primers. Some clones are missing from TCRdb's copy, which holds only in-frame ones; the method was immunoSEQ multiplex PCR. V, J and clone size are taken as reported in that table, and D and trimming were inferred from the DNA itself. The sample yields 68,000 or so clones, approximately 90% seen once. The material sequenced was peripheral blood. The clonotype originates from a woman in her seventies with acute or convalescent COVID-19.

The DNA for the CDR3 is TGTGCCAGCAGTTTAATTACAGACTATGGCTACACCTTC. As protein: CASSLITDYGYTF. This chain uses TRBV28 with TRBJ1-2; the D is unclear. Germline V CDR1 and CDR2: MDHEN, SYDVKM. Trimming removed 2 bases from V and 3 bases from J, with 7 bases in between. The CDR3 is 13 residues long.